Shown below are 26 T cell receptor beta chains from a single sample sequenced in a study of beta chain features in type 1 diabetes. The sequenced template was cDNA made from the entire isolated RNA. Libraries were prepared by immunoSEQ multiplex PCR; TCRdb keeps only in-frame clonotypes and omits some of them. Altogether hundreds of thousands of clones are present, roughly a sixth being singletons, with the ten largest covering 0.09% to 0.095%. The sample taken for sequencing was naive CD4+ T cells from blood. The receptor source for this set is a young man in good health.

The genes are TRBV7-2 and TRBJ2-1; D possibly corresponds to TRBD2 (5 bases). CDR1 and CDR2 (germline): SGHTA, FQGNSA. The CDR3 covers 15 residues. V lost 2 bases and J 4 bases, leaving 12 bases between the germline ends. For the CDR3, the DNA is TGTGCCAGCAGCTTATTCGGGGATTTTTACAATGAGCAGTTCTTC. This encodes CASSLFGDFYNEQFF.

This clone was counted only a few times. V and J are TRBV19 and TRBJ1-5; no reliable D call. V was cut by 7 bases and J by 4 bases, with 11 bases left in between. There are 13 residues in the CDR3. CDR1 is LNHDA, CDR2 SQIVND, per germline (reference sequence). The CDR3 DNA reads TGTGCCAGTAACACAAGACCGAATCAGCCCCAGCATTTT. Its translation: CASNTRPNQPQHF.

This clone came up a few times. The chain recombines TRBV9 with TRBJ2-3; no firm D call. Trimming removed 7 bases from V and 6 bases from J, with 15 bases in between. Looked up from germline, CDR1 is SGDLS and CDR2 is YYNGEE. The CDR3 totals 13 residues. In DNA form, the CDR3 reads TGTGCCAGCTCCCGACTCAGCCCGGATACGCAGTATTTT. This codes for CASSRLSPDTQYF.

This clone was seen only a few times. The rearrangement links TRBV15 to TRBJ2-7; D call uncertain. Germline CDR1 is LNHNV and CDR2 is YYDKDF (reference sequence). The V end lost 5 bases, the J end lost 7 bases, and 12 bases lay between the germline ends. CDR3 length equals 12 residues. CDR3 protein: CATSPLVGEQYF. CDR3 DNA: TGTGCCACCAGCCCCCTCGTGGGAGAGCAGTACTTC.

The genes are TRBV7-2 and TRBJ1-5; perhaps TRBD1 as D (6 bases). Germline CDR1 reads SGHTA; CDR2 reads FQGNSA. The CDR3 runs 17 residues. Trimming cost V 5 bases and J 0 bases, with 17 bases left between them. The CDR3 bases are TGTGCCAGCAGCCGATACGGAACAGGGTCTAGCAATCAGCCCCAGCATTTT. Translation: CASSRYGTGSSNQPQHF.

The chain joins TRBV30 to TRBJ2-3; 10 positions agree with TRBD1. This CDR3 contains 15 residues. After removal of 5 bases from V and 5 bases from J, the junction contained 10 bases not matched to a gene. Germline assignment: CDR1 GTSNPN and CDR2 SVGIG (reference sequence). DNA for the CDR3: TGTGCCTGGGGAACGGGACAGGGGCCCCAAGATACGCAGTATTTT. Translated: CAWGTGQGPQDTQYF.

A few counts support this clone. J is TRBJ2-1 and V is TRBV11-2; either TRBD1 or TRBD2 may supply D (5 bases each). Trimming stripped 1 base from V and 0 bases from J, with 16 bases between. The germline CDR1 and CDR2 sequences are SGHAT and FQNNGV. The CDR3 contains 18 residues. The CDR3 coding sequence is TGTGCCAGCAGCTTAGGAGGGGTCTCGGCGGCCTCCTACAATGAGCAGTTCTTC. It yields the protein CASSLGGVSAASYNEQFF.

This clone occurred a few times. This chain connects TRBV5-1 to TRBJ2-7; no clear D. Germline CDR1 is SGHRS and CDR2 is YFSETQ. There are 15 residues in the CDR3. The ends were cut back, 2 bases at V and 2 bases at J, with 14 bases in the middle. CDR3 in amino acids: CASSFRSDVAYEQYF. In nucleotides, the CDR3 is TGCGCCAGCAGCTTTAGGAGTGACGTCGCCTACGAGCAGTACTTC.

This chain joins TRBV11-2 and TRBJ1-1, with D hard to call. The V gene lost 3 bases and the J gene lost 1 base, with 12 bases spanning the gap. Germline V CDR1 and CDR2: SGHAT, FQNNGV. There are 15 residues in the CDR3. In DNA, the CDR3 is TGTGCCAGCAGCTTTGGAATCACTACGAACACTGAAGCTTTCTTT. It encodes CASSFGITTNTEAFF.

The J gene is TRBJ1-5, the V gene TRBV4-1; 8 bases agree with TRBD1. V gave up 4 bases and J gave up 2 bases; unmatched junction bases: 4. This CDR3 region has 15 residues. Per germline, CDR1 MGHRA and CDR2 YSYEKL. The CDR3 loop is CASSPDRAGNQPQHF. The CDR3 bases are TGCGCCAGCAGCCCGGACAGGGCGGGCAATCAGCCCCAGCATTTT.

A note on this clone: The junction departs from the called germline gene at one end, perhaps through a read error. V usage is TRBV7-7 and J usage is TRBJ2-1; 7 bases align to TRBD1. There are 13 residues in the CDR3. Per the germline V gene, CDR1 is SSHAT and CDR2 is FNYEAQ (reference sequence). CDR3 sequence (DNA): TGTGCTAGCAGCCCCAGGGGGTCCGATGAGCAGTTCTTC. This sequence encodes CASSPRGSDEQFF. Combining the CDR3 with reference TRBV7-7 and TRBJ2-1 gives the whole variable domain GAGVSQSPRYKVTKRGQDVTLRCDPISSHATLYWYQQALGQGPEFLTYFNYEAQPDKSGLPSDRFSAERPEGSISTLTIQRTEQRDSAMYRCASSPRGSDEQFFGPGTRLTVL.

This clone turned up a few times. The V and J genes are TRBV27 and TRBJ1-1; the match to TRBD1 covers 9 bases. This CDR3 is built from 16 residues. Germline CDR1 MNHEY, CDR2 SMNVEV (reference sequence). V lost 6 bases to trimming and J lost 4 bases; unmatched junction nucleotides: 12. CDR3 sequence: CASSSRGQGFGTEAFF. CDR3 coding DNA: TGTGCCAGCAGCTCACGAGGACAGGGGTTTGGCACTGAAGCTTTCTTT.

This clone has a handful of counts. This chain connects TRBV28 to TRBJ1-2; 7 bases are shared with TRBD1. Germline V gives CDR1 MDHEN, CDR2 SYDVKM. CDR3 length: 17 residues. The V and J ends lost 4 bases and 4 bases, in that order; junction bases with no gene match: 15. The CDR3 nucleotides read TGTGCCAGCAGTTCCCTGGGTGGGGCAGGGGGGATCTATGGCTACACCTTC. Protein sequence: CASSSLGGAGGIYGYTF.

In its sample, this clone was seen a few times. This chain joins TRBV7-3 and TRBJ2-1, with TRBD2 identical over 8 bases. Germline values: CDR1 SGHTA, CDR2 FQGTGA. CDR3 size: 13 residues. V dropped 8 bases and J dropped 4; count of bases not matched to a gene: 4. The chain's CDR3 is CASGTRKYNEQFF. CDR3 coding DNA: TGTGCCAGCGGGACTAGAAAATACAATGAGCAGTTCTTC.

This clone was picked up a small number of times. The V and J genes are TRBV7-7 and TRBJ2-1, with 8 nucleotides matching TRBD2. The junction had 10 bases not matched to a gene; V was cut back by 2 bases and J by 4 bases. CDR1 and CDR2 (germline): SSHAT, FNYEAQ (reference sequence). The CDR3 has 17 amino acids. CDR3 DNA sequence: TGTGCCAGCAGCTTAAGGTCTGCGGGAGGTCGGTACAATGAGCAGTTCTTC. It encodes CASSLRSAGGRYNEQFF.

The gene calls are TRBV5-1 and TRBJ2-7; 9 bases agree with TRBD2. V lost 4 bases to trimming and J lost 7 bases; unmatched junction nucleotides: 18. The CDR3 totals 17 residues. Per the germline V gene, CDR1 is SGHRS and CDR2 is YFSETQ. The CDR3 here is CASSIRTSAAIALEQYF. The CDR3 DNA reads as TGCGCCAGCAGCATCCGGACTAGCGCAGCGATCGCCCTAGAGCAGTACTTC.

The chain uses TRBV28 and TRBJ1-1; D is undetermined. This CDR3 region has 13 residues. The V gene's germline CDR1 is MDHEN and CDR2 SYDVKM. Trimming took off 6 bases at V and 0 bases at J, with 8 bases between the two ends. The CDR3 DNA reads TGTGCCAGCAGCGCCACAGTGAACACTGAAGCTTTCTTT. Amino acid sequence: CASSATVNTEAFF.

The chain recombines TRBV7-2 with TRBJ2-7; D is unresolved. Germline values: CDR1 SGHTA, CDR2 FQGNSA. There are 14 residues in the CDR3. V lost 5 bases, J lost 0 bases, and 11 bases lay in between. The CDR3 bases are TGTGCCAGCAGCCGGAGTTCGGGCTCCTACGAGCAGTACTTC. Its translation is CASSRSSGSYEQYF.

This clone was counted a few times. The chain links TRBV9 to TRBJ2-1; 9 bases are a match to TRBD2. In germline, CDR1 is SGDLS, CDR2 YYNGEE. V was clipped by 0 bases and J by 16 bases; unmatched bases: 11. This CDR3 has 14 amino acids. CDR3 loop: CASSVDPAGGPKFF. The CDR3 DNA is TGTGCCAGCAGCGTAGATCCAGCGGGGGGCCCAAAATTCTTC.

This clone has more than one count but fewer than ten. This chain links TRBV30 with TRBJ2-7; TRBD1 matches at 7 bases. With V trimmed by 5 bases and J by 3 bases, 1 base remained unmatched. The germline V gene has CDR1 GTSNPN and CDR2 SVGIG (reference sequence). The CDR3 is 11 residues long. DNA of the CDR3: TGTGCCTGGGACAGGGACTACGAGCAGTACTTC. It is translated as CAWDRDYEQYF.

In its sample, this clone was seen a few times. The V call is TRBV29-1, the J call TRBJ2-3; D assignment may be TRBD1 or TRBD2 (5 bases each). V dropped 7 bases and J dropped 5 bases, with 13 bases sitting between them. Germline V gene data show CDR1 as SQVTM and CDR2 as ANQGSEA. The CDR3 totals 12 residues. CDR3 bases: TGCAGCGGGGGGTTGGTGAGAGATACGCAGTATTTT. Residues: CSGGLVRDTQYF.

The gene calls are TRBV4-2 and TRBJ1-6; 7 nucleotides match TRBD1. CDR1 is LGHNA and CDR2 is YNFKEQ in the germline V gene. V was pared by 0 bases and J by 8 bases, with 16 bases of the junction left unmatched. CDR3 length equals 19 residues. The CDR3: CASSQDPRPGDSFYSPLHF. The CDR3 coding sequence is TGTGCCAGCAGCCAAGATCCCAGGCCAGGGGACAGCTTTTATTCACCCCTCCACTTT.

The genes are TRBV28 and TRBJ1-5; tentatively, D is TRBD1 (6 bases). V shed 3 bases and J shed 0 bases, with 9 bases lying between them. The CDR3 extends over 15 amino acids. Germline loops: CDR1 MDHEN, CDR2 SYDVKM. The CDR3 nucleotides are TGTGCCAGCAGTTTTGGGGGGCTTAGCAATCAGCCCCAGCATTTT. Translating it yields CASSFGGLSNQPQHF.

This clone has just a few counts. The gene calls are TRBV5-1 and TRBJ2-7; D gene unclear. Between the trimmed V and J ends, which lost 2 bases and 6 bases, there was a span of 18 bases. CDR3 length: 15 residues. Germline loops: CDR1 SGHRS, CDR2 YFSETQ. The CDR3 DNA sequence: TGCGCCAGCAGCTTTGGAAAGACCTTGTACGTCGAGCAGTACTTC. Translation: CASSFGKTLYVEQYF.

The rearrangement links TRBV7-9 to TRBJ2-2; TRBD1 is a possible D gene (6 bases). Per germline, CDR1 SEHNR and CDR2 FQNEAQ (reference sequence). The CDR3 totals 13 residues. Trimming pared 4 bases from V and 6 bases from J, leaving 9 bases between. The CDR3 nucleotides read TGTGCCAGCAGCTCGGACAGTCCCGGGGAGCTGTTTTTT. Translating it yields CASSSDSPGELFF.

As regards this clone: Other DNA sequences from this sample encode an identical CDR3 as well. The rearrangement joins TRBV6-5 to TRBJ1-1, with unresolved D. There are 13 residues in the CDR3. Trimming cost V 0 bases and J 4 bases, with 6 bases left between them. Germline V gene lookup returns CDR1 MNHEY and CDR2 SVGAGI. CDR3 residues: CASSYSGVTEAFF. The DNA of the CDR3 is TGTGCCAGCAGTTACTCGGGCGTCACTGAAGCTTTCTTT.